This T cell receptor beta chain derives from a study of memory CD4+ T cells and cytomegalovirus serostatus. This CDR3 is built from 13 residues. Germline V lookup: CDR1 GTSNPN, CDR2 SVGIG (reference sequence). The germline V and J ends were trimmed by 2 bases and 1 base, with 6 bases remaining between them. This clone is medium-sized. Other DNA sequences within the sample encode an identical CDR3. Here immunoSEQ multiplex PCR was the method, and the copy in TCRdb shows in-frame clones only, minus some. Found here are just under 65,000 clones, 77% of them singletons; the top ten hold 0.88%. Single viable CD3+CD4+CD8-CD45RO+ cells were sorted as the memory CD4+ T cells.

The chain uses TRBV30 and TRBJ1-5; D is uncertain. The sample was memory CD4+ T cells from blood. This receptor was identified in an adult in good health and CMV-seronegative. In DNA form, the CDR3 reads TGTGCCTGGAGTACGGACAGCAATCAGCCCCAGCATTTT. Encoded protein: CAWSTDSNQPQHF.